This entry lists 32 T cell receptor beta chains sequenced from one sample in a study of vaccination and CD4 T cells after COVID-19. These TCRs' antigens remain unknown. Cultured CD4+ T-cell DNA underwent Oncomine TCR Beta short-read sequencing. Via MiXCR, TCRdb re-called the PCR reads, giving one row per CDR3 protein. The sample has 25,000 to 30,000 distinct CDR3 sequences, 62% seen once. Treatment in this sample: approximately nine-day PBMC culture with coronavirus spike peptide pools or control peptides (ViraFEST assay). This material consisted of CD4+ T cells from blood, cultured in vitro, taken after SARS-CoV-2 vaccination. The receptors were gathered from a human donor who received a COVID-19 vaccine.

Here the CDR3 DNA reads TGCAGTGCTCTTTCCGGGACAGGGGGCAATGAGCAGTTCTTC. Amino acid sequence: CSALSGTGGNEQFF. The chain couples TRBV20-1 to TRBJ2-1; 11 bases agree with TRBD1. CDR1 is DFQATT, CDR2 SNEGSKA, per germline (reference sequence). The CDR3 is 14 amino acids. Losses at the gene ends were 5 bases for V and 6 bases for J; bases not matched to a gene: 6.

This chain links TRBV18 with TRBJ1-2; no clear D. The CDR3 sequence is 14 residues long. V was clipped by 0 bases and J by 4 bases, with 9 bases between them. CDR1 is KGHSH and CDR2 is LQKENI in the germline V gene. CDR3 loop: CASSPPSYGYGYTF. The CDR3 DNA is TGTGCCAGCTCACCACCGTCATATGGCTATGGCTACACCTTC.

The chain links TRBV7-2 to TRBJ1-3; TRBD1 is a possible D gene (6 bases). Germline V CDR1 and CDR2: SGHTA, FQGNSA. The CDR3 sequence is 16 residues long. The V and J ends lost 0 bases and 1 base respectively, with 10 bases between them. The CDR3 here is CASSLAHRDSGNTIYF. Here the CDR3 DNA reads TGTGCCAGCAGCTTAGCCCACAGGGATTCTGGAAACACCATATATTTT.

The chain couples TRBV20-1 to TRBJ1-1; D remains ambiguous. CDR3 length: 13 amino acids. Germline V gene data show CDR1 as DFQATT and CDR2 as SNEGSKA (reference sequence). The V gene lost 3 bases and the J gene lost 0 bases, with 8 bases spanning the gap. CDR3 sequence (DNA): TGCAGTGCTAGGGGCACAGTGAACACTGAAGCTTTCTTT. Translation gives CSARGTVNTEAFF.

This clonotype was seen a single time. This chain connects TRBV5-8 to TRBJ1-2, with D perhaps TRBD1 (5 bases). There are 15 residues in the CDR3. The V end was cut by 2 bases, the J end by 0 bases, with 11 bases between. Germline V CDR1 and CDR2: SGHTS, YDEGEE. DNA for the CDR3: TGTGCCAGCAGCTTCAACAGGATATCTAACTATGGCTACACCTTC. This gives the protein CASSFNRISNYGYTF.

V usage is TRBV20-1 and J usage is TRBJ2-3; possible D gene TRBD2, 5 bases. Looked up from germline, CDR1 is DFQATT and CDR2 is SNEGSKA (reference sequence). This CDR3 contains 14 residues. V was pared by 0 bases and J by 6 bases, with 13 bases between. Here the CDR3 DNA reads TGCAGTGCTAGAGATGAGAGGGTCTCGGATACGCAGTATTTT. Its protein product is CSARDERVSDTQYF.

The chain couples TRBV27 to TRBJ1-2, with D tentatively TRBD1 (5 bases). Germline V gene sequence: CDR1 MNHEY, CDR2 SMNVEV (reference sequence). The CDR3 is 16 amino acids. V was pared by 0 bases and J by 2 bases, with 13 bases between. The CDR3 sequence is CASSLSGVGRNYGYTF. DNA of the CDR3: TGTGCCAGCAGTTTATCTGGGGTGGGACGGAACTATGGCTACACCTTC.

DNA for the CDR3: TGTGCCACCAGCAGACATCCCCCGACAGGGGATGGCTACACCTTC. It translates to CATSRHPPTGDGYTF. The rearrangement uses TRBV15 and TRBJ1-2; 8 positions match TRBD1. The CDR3 is 15 residues long. Trimming cost V 2 bases and J 6 bases; bases outside gene matches: 8. CDR1 and CDR2 (germline): LNHNV, YYDKDF (reference sequence).

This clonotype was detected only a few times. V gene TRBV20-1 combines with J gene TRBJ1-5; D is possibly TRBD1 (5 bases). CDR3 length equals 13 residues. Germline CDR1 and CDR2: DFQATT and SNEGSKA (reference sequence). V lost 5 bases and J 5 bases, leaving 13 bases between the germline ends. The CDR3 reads CSAERGGDQPQHF. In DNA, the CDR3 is TGCAGTGCTGAAAGGGGCGGGGATCAGCCCCAGCATTTT.

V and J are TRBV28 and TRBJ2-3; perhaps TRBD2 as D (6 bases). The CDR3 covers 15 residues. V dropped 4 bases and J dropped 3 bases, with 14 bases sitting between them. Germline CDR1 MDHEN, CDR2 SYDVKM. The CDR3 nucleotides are TGTGCCAGCAGTTCGCGGCAGGGAGGAACAGATACGCAGTATTTT. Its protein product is CASSSRQGGTDTQYF. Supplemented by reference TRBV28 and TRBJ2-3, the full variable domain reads DVKVTQSSRYLVKRTGEKVFLECVQDMDHENMFWYRQDPGLGLRLIYFSYDVKMKEKGDIPEGYSVSREKKERFSLILESASTNQTSMYLCASSSRQGGTDTQYFGPGTRLTVL.

The CDR3 sequence is CASSFSGANSNQPQHF. The CDR3, as DNA: TGTGCCAGCAGCTTTTCGGGGGCTAATAGCAATCAGCCCCAGCATTTT. The chain is built from TRBV7-2 and TRBJ1-5; D perhaps matches TRBD1 (6 bases). V was clipped by 3 bases and J by 0 bases, with 12 bases between them. The germline gives CDR1 SGHTA, CDR2 FQGNSA. The CDR3 sequence is 16 residues long.

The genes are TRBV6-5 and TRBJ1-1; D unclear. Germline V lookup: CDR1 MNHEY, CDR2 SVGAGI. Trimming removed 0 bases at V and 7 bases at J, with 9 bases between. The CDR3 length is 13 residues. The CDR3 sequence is CASSYSSGNEAFF. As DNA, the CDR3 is TGTGCCAGCAGTTACTCTTCGGGAAATGAAGCTTTCTTT.

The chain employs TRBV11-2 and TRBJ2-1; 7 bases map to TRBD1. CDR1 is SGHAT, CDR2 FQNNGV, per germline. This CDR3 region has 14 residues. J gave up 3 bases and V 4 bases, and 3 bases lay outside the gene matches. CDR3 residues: CASSWGTVYNEQFF. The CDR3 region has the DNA TGTGCCAGCAGCTGGGGGACAGTCTACAATGAGCAGTTCTTC.

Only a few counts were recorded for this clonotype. CDR3 region: CASSIEGYEQYF. In DNA, the CDR3 is TGTGCCAGTAGTATCGAGGGTTACGAGCAGTACTTC. This chain joins TRBV19 and TRBJ2-7, with D maybe TRBD2 (5 bases). The CDR3 is 12 residues long. V was trimmed by 3 bases and J by 4 bases, leaving 7 bases between them. Germline lookup yields CDR1 LNHDA and CDR2 SQIVND (reference sequence).

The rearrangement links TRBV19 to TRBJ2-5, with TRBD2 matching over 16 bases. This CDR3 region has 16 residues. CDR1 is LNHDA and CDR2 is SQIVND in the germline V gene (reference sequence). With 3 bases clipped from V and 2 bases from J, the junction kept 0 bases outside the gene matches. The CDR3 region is CASSMGLAGGQETQYF. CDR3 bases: TGTGCCAGTAGTATGGGACTAGCGGGGGGGCAAGAGACCCAGTACTTC. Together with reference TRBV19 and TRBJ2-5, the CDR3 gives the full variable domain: DGGITQSPKYLFRKEGQNVTLSCEQNLNHDAMYWYRQDPGQGLRLIYYSQIVNDFQKGDIAEGYSVSREKKESFPLTVTSAQKNPTAFYLCASSMGLAGGQETQYFGPGTRLLVL.

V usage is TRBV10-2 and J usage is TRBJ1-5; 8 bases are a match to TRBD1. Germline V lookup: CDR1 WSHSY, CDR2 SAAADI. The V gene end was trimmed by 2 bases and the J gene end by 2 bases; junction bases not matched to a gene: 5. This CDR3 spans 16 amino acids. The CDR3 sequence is CASSEAGGSGNQPQHF. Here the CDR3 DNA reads TGCGCCAGCAGTGAGGCAGGGGGCAGCGGCAATCAGCCCCAGCATTTT.

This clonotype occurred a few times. The CDR3 spells CAISRQGPSTDTQYF. As DNA, the CDR3 is TGTGCCATCAGTCGACAGGGACCTAGCACAGATACGCAGTATTTT. The V call is TRBV10-3, the J call TRBJ2-3; 7 positions agree with TRBD1. Germline CDR1 ENHRY, CDR2 SYGVKD. The CDR3 has 15 amino acids. Losses at the gene ends were 5 bases for V and 0 bases for J; bases not matched to a gene: 5.

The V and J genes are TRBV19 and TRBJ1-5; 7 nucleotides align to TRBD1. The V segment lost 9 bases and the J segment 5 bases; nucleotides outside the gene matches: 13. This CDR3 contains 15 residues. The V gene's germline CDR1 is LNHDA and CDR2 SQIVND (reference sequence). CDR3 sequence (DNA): TGTGCCAGCCAAAGAGGGGGCACGGTGGATCAGCCCCAGCATTTT. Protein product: CASQRGGTVDQPQHF. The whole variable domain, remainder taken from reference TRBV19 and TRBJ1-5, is DGGITQSPKYLFRKEGQNVTLSCEQNLNHDAMYWYRQDPGQGLRLIYYSQIVNDFQKGDIAEGYSVSREKKESFPLTVTSAQKNPTAFYLCASQRGGTVDQPQHFGDGTRLSIL.

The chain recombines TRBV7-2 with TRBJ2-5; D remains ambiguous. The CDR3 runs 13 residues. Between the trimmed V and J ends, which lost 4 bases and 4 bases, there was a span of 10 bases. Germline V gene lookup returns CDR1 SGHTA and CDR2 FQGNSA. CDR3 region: CASSWRGRETQYF. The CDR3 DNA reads TGTGCCAGCAGCTGGCGTGGGCGAGAGACCCAGTACTTC.

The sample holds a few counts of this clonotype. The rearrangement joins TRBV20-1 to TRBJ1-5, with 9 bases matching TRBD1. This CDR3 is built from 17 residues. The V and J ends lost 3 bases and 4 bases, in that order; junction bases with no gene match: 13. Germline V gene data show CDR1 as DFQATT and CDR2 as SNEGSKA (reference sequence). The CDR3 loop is CSARAKGGQGGNQPQHF. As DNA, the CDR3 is TGCAGTGCTAGGGCTAAAGGGGGACAGGGAGGAAATCAGCCCCAGCATTTT.

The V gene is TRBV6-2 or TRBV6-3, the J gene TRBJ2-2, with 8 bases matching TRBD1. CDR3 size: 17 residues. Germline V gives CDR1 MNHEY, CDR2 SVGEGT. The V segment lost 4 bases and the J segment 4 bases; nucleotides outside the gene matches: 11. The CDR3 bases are TGTGCCAGCAGTTCTAAACCGGGACAGGTCTCCACCGGGGAGCTGTTTTTT. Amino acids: CASSSKPGQVSTGELFF.

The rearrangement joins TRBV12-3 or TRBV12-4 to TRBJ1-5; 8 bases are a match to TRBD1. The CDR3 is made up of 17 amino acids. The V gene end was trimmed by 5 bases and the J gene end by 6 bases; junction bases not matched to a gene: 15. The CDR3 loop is CASSEGRARGRGQPQHF. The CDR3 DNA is TGTGCCAGCAGTGAAGGAAGAGCCAGGGGGCGCGGTCAGCCCCAGCATTTT.

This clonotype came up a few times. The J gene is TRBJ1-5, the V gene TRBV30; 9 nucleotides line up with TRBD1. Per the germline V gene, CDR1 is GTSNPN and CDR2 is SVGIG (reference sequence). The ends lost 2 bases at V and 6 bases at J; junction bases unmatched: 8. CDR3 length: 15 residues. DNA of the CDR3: TGTGCCTGGAGTAGTCTGGACAGGGGTACTCAGCCCCAGCATTTT. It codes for CAWSSLDRGTQPQHF.

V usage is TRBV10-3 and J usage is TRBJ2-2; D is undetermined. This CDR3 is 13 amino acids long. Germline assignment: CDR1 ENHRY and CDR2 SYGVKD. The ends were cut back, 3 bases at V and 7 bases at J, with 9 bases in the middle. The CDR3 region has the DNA TGTGCCATCAGTGAAGTTGTGATCGGGGAGCTGTTTTTT. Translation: CAISEVVIGELFF.

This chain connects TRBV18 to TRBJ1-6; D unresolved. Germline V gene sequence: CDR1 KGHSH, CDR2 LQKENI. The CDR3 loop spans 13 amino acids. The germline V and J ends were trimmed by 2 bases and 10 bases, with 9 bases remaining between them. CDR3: CASSPGEGSPLHF. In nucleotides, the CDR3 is TGTGCCAGCTCACCAGGGGAAGGCTCACCCCTCCACTTT.

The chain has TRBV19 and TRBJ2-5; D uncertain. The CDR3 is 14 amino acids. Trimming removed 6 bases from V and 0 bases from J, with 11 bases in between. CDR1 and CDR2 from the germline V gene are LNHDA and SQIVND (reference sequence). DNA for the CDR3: TGTGCCAGTAGCGTGAATAACTACCAAGAGACCCAGTACTTC. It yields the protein CASSVNNYQETQYF.

The CDR3 sequence: CAWSSTEGYGYTF. The CDR3 nucleotides are TGTGCCTGGAGTAGCACGGAGGGGTATGGCTACACCTTC. The gene calls are TRBV30 and TRBJ1-2; perhaps TRBD1 as D (5 bases). Germline CDR1 is GTSNPN and CDR2 is SVGIG (reference sequence). The CDR3 loop spans 13 amino acids. V was pared by 2 bases and J by 5 bases, with 12 bases between.

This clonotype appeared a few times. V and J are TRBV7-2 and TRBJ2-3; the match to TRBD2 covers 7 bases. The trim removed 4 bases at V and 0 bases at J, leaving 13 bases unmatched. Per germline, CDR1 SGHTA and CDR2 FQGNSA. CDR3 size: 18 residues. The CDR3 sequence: CASSSPPGGGGSTDTQYF. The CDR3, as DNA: TGTGCCAGCAGCTCCCCGCCTGGCGGGGGAGGGAGCACAGATACGCAGTATTTT.

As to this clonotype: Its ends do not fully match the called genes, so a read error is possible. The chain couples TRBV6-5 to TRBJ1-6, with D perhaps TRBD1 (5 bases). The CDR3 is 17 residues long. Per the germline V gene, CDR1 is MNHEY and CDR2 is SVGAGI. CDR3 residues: CASSYSGRGSYNSPLHF. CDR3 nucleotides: TGTGCCAGCAGTTACTCGGGGAGGGGCTCCTATAACTCACCCCTCCACTTT.

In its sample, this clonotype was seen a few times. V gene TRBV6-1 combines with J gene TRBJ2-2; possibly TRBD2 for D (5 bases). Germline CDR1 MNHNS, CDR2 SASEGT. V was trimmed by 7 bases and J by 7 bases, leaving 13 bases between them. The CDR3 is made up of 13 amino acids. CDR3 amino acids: CASTKNRGGELFF. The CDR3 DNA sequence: TGTGCCAGCACAAAGAACCGGGGCGGGGAGCTGTTTTTT.

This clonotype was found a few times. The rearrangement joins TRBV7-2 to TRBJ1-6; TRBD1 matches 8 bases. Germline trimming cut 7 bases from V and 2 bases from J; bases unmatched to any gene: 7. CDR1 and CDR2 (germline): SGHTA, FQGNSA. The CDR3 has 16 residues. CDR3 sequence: CASIRTGNTYNSPLHF. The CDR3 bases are TGTGCCAGCATCAGGACAGGGAATACCTATAATTCACCCCTCCACTTT. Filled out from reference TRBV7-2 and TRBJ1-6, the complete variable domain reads GAGVSQSPSNKVTEKGKDVELRCDPISGHTALYWYRQSLGQGLEFLIYFQGNSAPDKSGLPSDRFSAERTGGSVSTLTIQRTQQEDSAVYLCASIRTGNTYNSPLHFGNGTRLTVT.

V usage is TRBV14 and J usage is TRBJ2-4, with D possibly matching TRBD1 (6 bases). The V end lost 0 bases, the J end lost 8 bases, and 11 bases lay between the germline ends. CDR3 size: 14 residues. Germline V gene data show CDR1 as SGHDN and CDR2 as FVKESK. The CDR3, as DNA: TGTGCCAGCAGCCAAGATACAGGGAATGACATTCAGTACTTC. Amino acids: CASSQDTGNDIQYF.